The 30 T cell receptor beta chains below come from one sample, sequenced in a study of blood T cell repertoires in COVID-19. Libraries were prepared by immunoSEQ multiplex PCR; TCRdb keeps only in-frame clonotypes and omits some of them. The sample records around 67,000 clones, about 83% being singletons. Material: peripheral blood. The receptors here all came from a man between 65 and 85 years old with acute or convalescent COVID-19.

The chain carries TRBV6-5 and TRBJ1-1, with D possibly matching TRBD1 (6 bases). The CDR3 is 16 amino acids. V shed 2 bases and J shed 1 base, with 14 bases lying between them. CDR1 and CDR2 from the germline V gene are MNHEY and SVGAGI. In nucleotides, the CDR3 is TGTGCCAGCAGTTACACTTCACAGGGTTCGAACACTGAAGCTTTCTTT. As protein: CASSYTSQGSNTEAFF.

V usage is TRBV4-1 and J usage is TRBJ2-1; 7 bases align to TRBD1. The CDR3 totals 15 residues. The V gene end was trimmed by 0 bases and the J gene end by 5 bases; junction bases not matched to a gene: 4. Germline values: CDR1 MGHRA, CDR2 YSYEKL. The CDR3 bases are TGCGCCAGCAGCCAAGACGACAGGGTGGACAATGAGCAGTTCTTC. This encodes CASSQDDRVDNEQFF.

There are a few counts of this clone. The genes are TRBV2 and TRBJ2-7, with 10 bases lining up with TRBD2. Unmatched junction bases numbered 3, after V lost 7 bases and J lost 0 bases. CDR3 length: 14 amino acids. Germline CDR1 and CDR2: SNHLY and FYNNEI. The CDR3 DNA is TGTGCCAGCAATAGCGGGAGGAGCTCCTACGAGCAGTACTTC. This sequence encodes CASNSGRSSYEQYF. Using reference TRBV2 and TRBJ2-7 for the parts outside the CDR3, the full variable domain is EPEVTQTPSHQVTQMGQEVILRCVPISNHLYFYWYRQILGQKVEFLVSFYNNEISEKSEIFDDQFSVERPDGSNFTLKIRSTKLEDSAMYFCASNSGRSSYEQYFGPGTRLTVT.

This chain uses TRBV28 with TRBJ1-4, with 7 bases that match TRBD1. The CDR3 is 15 residues long. The germline V gene has CDR1 MDHEN and CDR2 SYDVKM. With V trimmed by 2 bases and J by 7 bases, 7 bases remained unmatched. Here the CDR3 DNA reads TGTGCCAGCAGTTTAAATCAGGGGGGAATTGAAAAACTGTTTTTT. Its protein product is CASSLNQGGIEKLFF.

This chain connects TRBV9 to TRBJ2-1; tentative D call: TRBD1 (6 bases). The CDR3 totals 15 residues. V was clipped by 2 bases and J by 5 bases, with 14 bases between them. Germline V lookup: CDR1 SGDLS, CDR2 YYNGEE. The CDR3 reads CASSVGQPPHNEQFF. The CDR3 DNA reads as TGTGCCAGCAGCGTTGGACAGCCCCCCCACAATGAGCAGTTCTTC.

V and J are TRBV2 and TRBJ1-3; no reliable D call. Germline loops: CDR1 SNHLY, CDR2 FYNNEI. Trimming took off 8 bases at V and 7 bases at J, with 12 bases between the two ends. This CDR3 is 12 amino acids long. The CDR3 loop reads CASEEHGNTIYF. The CDR3 coding sequence is TGTGCCAGCGAGGAGCATGGGAACACCATATATTTT.

This clone was recorded once. The V and J genes are TRBV18 and TRBJ1-4; D not resolved. Trimming took off 4 bases at V and 6 bases at J, with 9 bases between the two ends. This CDR3 has 13 residues. The germline V gene encodes CDR1 KGHSH and CDR2 LQKENI. The CDR3 sequence is CASSLALDEKLFF. CDR3 DNA: TGTGCCAGCTCACTAGCGTTAGATGAAAAACTGTTTTTT.

This clone turned up a few times. This chain joins TRBV18 and TRBJ1-4, with 7 bases identical to TRBD1. CDR3 length: 18 residues. V trimming: 3 bases; J trimming: 3 bases; junction bases outside the gene matches: 13. CDR1 and CDR2 (germline): KGHSH, LQKENI. DNA of the CDR3: TGTGCCAGCTCACCCAATCGACAGGGAACGTCGGCTAATGAAAAACTGTTTTTT. Translation gives CASSPNRQGTSANEKLFF.

V gene TRBV7-8 combines with J gene TRBJ2-5, with 9 nucleotides matching TRBD1. The germline V gene has CDR1 SGHVS and CDR2 FQNEAQ. V shed 5 bases, J shed 3 bases, and the junction held 7 bases outside the gene matches. The CDR3 is 15 residues long. For the CDR3, the DNA is TGTGCCAGCAGCCGCCGGAGGACAGGGGAAGAGACCCAGTACTTC. It encodes CASSRRRTGEETQYF.

The table lists this clone with a few counts. The J gene is TRBJ2-7, the V gene TRBV6-5, with D maybe TRBD1 (6 bases). The CDR3 consists of 14 residues. The V gene's germline CDR1 is MNHEY and CDR2 SVGAGI. V gave up 2 bases and J gave up 3 bases, with 11 bases separating them. CDR3 bases: TGTGCCAGCAGTTACGGAACAGGGATCTACGAGCAGTACTTC. It specifies CASSYGTGIYEQYF.

This clone was observed at least ten times. The chain combines TRBV6-5 with TRBJ1-5, with D uncertain. The CDR3 is 14 residues long. CDR1 is MNHEY and CDR2 is SVGAGI in the germline V gene. Trimming took 6 bases from V and 7 from J, leaving 16 bases between them. CDR3 sequence (DNA): TGTGCCAGCAGCCCCGACGGGTGGCCGCAGCCCCAGCATTTT. Its protein is CASSPDGWPQPQHF.

This clone was observed a handful of times. The CDR3 region has the DNA TGTGCCAGTAGGAGGACAGGGGGAGGCCTGAACACTGAAGCTTTCTTT. This codes for CASRRTGGGLNTEAFF. The chain joins TRBV19 to TRBJ1-1; TRBD1 matches at 10 bases. Germline loops: CDR1 LNHDA, CDR2 SQIVND (reference sequence). This CDR3 spans 16 amino acids. Trimming took 6 bases from V and 0 from J; bases not matched to a gene: 7.

CDR3 amino acids: CASSSRGADTEAFF. DNA for the CDR3: TGTGCCAGCTCCTCACGGGGGGCGGATACTGAAGCTTTCTTT. J is TRBJ1-1 and V is TRBV18; weak D call: TRBD1 (6 bases). Germline CDR1 KGHSH, CDR2 LQKENI. This CDR3 contains 14 residues. Trimming removed 6 bases from V and 5 bases from J, with 16 bases in between. The whole variable domain, remainder taken from reference TRBV18 and TRBJ1-1, is NAGVMQNPRHLVRRRGQEARLRCSPMKGHSHVYWYRQLPEEGLKFMVYLQKENIIDESGMPKERFSAEFPKEGPSILRIQQVVRGDSAAYFCASSSRGADTEAFFGQGTRLTVV.

The chain links TRBV7-6 to TRBJ1-1, with 8 bases identical to TRBD1. The ends lost 5 bases at V and 6 bases at J; junction bases unmatched: 11. CDR1 is SGHVS, CDR2 FNYEAQ, per germline. The CDR3 has 15 residues. CDR3 amino acids: CASSLLSDRDSEAFF. The CDR3 DNA follows: TGTGCCAGCAGCCTACTTTCGGACAGGGACTCTGAAGCTTTCTTT.

In DNA, the CDR3 is TGTGCCAGCTCACCGATCGGGCAGGGCTCCGGGGAGCTGTTTTTT. It encodes CASSPIGQGSGELFF. The V call is TRBV18, the J call TRBJ2-2, with TRBD1 as a possible D gene (5 bases). Trimming pared 3 bases from V and 6 bases from J, leaving 14 bases between. CDR3 length equals 15 residues. CDR1 and CDR2 from the germline V gene are KGHSH and LQKENI.

The chain is built from TRBV24-1 and TRBJ2-3, with 8 bases aligning to TRBD2. The V gene's germline CDR1 is KGHDR and CDR2 SFDVKD. V trimming: 3 bases; J trimming: 4 bases; junction bases outside the gene matches: 5. The CDR3 contains 15 residues. The CDR3: CATSDLGLAADTQYF. DNA for the CDR3: TGTGCCACCAGTGATCTCGGACTAGCAGCAGATACGCAGTATTTT.

This clone was detected only once. This chain uses TRBV12-3 or TRBV12-4 with TRBJ2-7; no clear D. V gave up 5 bases and J gave up 6 bases, with 11 bases separating them. The CDR3 spans 12 residues. The DNA for the CDR3 is TGTGCCAGCAGTCCAAATCGACTCGAGCAGTACTTC. Protein: CASSPNRLEQYF.

This rearrangement joins TRBV19 to TRBJ1-5; D not certain. Germline assignment: CDR1 LNHDA and CDR2 SQIVND (reference sequence). V was clipped by 7 bases and J by 5 bases, with 21 bases between them. The CDR3 sequence is 16 residues long. The CDR3: CASMPPRRGVYQPQHF. DNA of the CDR3: TGTGCCAGTATGCCTCCTAGACGGGGAGTATATCAGCCCCAGCATTTT.

The genes are TRBV18 and TRBJ2-7; 7 positions match TRBD2. This CDR3 spans 15 amino acids. Germline assignment: CDR1 KGHSH and CDR2 LQKENI. J lost 3 bases, V lost 3 bases, and 8 bases had no gene match. The CDR3 sequence is CASSPWGGVNYEQYF. The CDR3, as DNA: TGTGCCAGCTCACCCTGGGGAGGGGTCAACTACGAGCAGTACTTC.

The chain is built from TRBV30 and TRBJ1-1, with 8 bases matching TRBD1. The CDR3 loop spans 15 amino acids. With 3 bases clipped from V and 4 bases from J, the junction kept 10 bases outside the gene matches. Germline loops: CDR1 GTSNPN, CDR2 SVGIG (reference sequence). CDR3 in DNA: TGTGCCTGGAGCCGAAAGACAGGGGTATTCACTGAAGCTTTCTTT. Residues: CAWSRKTGVFTEAFF.

The chain recombines TRBV7-3 with TRBJ2-1; 11 positions agree with TRBD2. This CDR3 has 15 residues. Germline V gives CDR1 SGHTA, CDR2 FQGTGA. With V trimmed by 4 bases and J by 9 bases, 8 bases remained unmatched. The CDR3, as DNA: TGTGCCAGCAGCTCGGGACTAGCGGAATCAAGTGAGCAGTTCTTC. Translated: CASSSGLAESSEQFF.

The chain joins TRBV6-5 to TRBJ1-5, with D possibly matching TRBD1 (6 bases). The ends were cut back, 6 bases at V and 6 bases at J, with 12 bases in the middle. Germline loops: CDR1 MNHEY, CDR2 SVGAGI. The CDR3 sequence is 13 residues long. CDR3 loop: CASSRTVGQPQHF. In DNA, the CDR3 is TGTGCCAGCAGCAGGACAGTAGGTCAGCCCCAGCATTTT.

The CDR3: CALGGSGDTQYF. The CDR3 DNA sequence: TGTGCCCTGGGGGGGAGTGGAGATACGCAGTATTTT. The chain has TRBV6-6 and TRBJ2-3; TRBD2 matches at 7 bases. The CDR3 runs 12 residues. Trimming at V came to 11 bases and at J to 5 bases, leaving 7 bases not matched to a gene. Germline CDR1 is MNHNY and CDR2 is SVGAGI (reference sequence).

V is TRBV9 and J is TRBJ1-1; possibly TRBD1 for D (6 bases). The CDR3 loop spans 14 amino acids. Trimming cost V 4 bases and J 4 bases, with 14 bases left between them. The V gene's germline CDR1 is SGDLS and CDR2 YYNGEE. The CDR3 DNA reads as TGTGCCAGCAGCTCACAGGGAGTGGGCACTGAAGCTTTCTTT. Translating gives CASSSQGVGTEAFF.

This rearrangement joins TRBV5-1 to TRBJ2-3; tentative D call: TRBD2 (5 bases). From germline, CDR1 is SGHRS and CDR2 YFSETQ. Trimming removed 4 bases from V and 4 bases from J, with 16 bases in between. The CDR3 is made up of 15 amino acids. CDR3 nucleotides: TGCGCCAGCAGCAGCGGAGCTTTAATGCCAGATACGCAGTATTTT. Translating gives CASSSGALMPDTQYF.

V usage is TRBV27 and J usage is TRBJ2-1, with 7 bases lining up with TRBD2. Germline V CDR1 and CDR2: MNHEY, SMNVEV (reference sequence). This CDR3 has 17 amino acids. Trimming removed 4 bases from V and 1 base from J; junction bases left unmatched: 10. The CDR3, as DNA: TGTGCCAGCAGTTCTCTCTTACTAGCGCAGTCCTACAATGAGCAGTTCTTC. This sequence encodes CASSSLLLAQSYNEQFF.

This chain links TRBV19 with TRBJ1-1; a weak D match, TRBD1 (5 bases). Trimming pared 0 bases from V and 8 bases from J, leaving 13 bases between. Germline CDR1 LNHDA, CDR2 SQIVND (reference sequence). The CDR3 has 14 residues. The DNA for the CDR3 is TGTGCCAGTAGTATAGATCGGGGGAATCGGGAAGCTTTCTTT. It yields the protein CASSIDRGNREAFF.

This chain links TRBV11-1 with TRBJ2-7; D is perhaps TRBD1 (5 bases). This CDR3 is 15 amino acids long. CDR1 is SGHAT and CDR2 is FQDESV in the germline V gene (reference sequence). Trimming pared 5 bases from V and 7 bases from J, leaving 21 bases between. CDR3 sequence: CASSIEGVRPPEQYF. In nucleotides, the CDR3 is TGTGCCAGCAGCATTGAAGGGGTGAGGCCTCCGGAGCAGTACTTC. Full variable domain (missing parts from reference TRBV11-1 and TRBJ2-7): EAEVAQSPRYKITEKSQAVAFWCDPISGHATLYWYRQILGQGPELLVQFQDESVVDDSQLPKDRFSAERLKGVDSTLKIQPAELGDSAMYLCASSIEGVRPPEQYFGPGTRLTVT.

The chain joins TRBV24-1 to TRBJ2-5; the match to TRBD1 covers 8 bases. This CDR3 has 14 residues. V was pared by 3 bases and J by 5 bases, with 4 bases of the junction left unmatched. CDR1 KGHDR and CDR2 SFDVKD come from the germline V gene. CDR3 in amino acids: CATSDAGGAETQYF. As DNA, the CDR3 is TGTGCCACCAGTGATGCAGGGGGCGCTGAGACCCAGTACTTC.

V gene TRBV2 combines with J gene TRBJ2-1; D is ambiguous. The CDR3 has 12 amino acids. Germline loops: CDR1 SNHLY, CDR2 FYNNEI. The V gene lost 5 bases and the J gene lost 3 bases, with 5 bases spanning the gap. The chain's CDR3 is CASSPYYNEQFF. The DNA for the CDR3 is TGTGCCAGCAGTCCGTACTACAATGAGCAGTTCTTC.